This TCR beta chain was recovered during a study of T cell repertoires in cytomegalovirus infection (dated by TCRdb to the late 2010s). With respect to the entire study: Donor HLA type was relevant to the analysis, as public TCR beta signatures indicated carriage of CMV infection together with the matching HLA type.

In its sample, this clonotype was seen many times. Its target antigen remains unknown. Base qualities are not recorded, but no much larger clone differs from it by a single base. The germline V gene gives CDR1 as MDHEN and CDR2 as SYDVKM. Relative to germline, V is 6 bases shorter and J is 4 bases shorter, with 18 bases between their ends. The CDR3 sequence holds 15 residues, the cysteine and phenylalanine included. The DNA shown is the 45-base CDR3, in frame from base 1. Broad study findings and their caveats: In both this cohort and an independent cohort of 350 to 400 donors, the cumulative frequency of public TCR beta family members distinguished carriers of CMV infection plus the relevant HLA type. The ex vivo response was dominated by HLA-C-restricted CMV-specific TCR beta clonotypes, which also provided the single most frequent clonotype in two of eight donors.

Sequencing relied on an Illumina HiSeq 1500. TCRdb handled the public reads itself, with Q25 trimming in fastp and clone calling in MiXCR, and kept productive beta chains. CDR3 protein duplicates are merged, each entry listing the most common genes and DNA. Within this sample are about 130,000 distinct CDR3 sequences, with approximately 9.2% of them counted one time only. Clones ranked in the top ten supply over 9.5% of the sample. The sequence joins TRBV28 to TRBJ1-2, with TRBD1 tentatively as D gene (5 bases match). This TCR was recovered from a human donor in good health (CMV status not recorded). Some clones in this sample may be carry-over from other donors' samples. Sequences were obtained from PBMCs. The CDR3 here reads CASRSLGDGTYGYTF. The sequenced DNA: TGTGCCAGCAGGAGCCTGGGGGACGGAACCTATGGCTACACCTTC.